This TCR beta chain derives from a study of T cells in Graves' hyperthyroidism and ophthalmopathy. Study as a whole: Once the initial diagnosis was made, peripheral blood was obtained before any treatment. Study-wide findings and caveats: Most thyroid-expanded clonotypes above 0.001 were also found in blood.

The investigators amplified TCR beta CDR3 regions from RNA transcripts. Primed by the HTBI set, a first-round RT-PCR was run on the TCR CDR3. TCRdb independently ran MiXCR on the multiplex PCR reads; one entry per CDR3 protein. The repertoire holds more than 500,000 distinct CDR3 sequences, with about 16% as singletons. CDR3 length: 14 amino acids. Germline V gene sequence: CDR1 MNHEY, CDR2 SMNVEV (reference sequence). Deletions cut 5 bases from V and 3 bases from J, with 14 bases between. The cohort's ophthalmopathy patients, a group with duration under 3 months, had a Clinical Activity Score of at least 3 and a NOSPECS grade of at least 4. Clinical symptoms, serum thyroxine and TRAb, thyroid ultrasound and orbital computed tomography together formed the diagnostic basis. On this clonotype itself: Its antigen remains unknown.

V usage is TRBV27 and J usage is TRBJ2-7; D is possibly TRBD1 (6 bases). This sequence was found in a woman younger than 45 with Graves' ophthalmopathy. Sequenced material: blood. CDR3 protein: CASSVGQTGYEQYF. The CDR3 coding sequence is TGTGCCAGCAGTGTGGGACAAACGGGCTACGAGCAGTACTTC.